This is a list of T cell receptor beta chains from one sample in a study of cytomegalovirus exposure and HLA in healthy donors. Clones were read by immunoSEQ multiplex PCR, and TCRdb kept only the in-frame ones, dropping some. The sample holds tens of thousands of clones. The sequenced sample consisted of PBMCs. Source of these receptors: a male donor in good health and CMV-seronegative. The CDR3 runs from the conserved cysteine through the conserved F or W. A D gene is named only where the DNA matches it firmly.

d_gene	v_gene	j_gene	CDR3aa	CDR3nt
TRBD2	TRBV4-3	TRBJ2-7	CASSPWTSGGYEQYF	TGCGCCAGCAGCCCATGGACTAGCGGGGGCTACGAGCAGTACTTC
TRBD1	TRBV7-6	TRBJ2-6	CASSLGTGGGGANVLTF	TGTGCCAGCAGCTTAGGGACAGGGGGTGGTGGGGCCAACGTCCTGACTTTC
-	TRBV4-2	TRBJ2-3	CASSQDRSGGTDTQYF	TGTGCCAGCAGCCAAGATCGGTCAGGGGGCACAGATACGCAGTATTTT
-	TRBV10-3	TRBJ2-3	CAISEGGGDTQYF	TGTGCCATCAGTGAGGGAGGTGGGGATACGCAGTATTTT
TRBD1	TRBV4-2	TRBJ2-3	CASSHLGTGATSTDTQYF	TGTGCCAGCAGCCATCTCGGGACAGGAGCGACTAGCACAGATACGCAGTATTTT
-	TRBV5-6	TRBJ2-7	CASSFRRGGEQYF	TGTGCCAGCAGCTTCAGACGAGGCGGCGAGCAGTACTTC
-	TRBV18	TRBJ1-5	CASSPRQGEIGNQPQHF	TGTGCCAGCTCACCAAGGCAGGGTGAAATCGGCAATCAGCCCCAGCATTTT
-	TRBV7-9	TRBJ2-5	CASSMSAETQYF	TGTGCCAGCAGCATGTCAGCGGAGACCCAGTACTTC
TRBD1	TRBV29-1	TRBJ2-7	CSVAGTGGSYEQYF	TGCAGCGTTGCCGGGACAGGTGGGTCCTACGAGCAGTACTTC
-	TRBV28	TRBJ1-2	CASSLGGGDYGYTF	TGTGCCAGCAGTTTAGGGGGAGGGGACTATGGCTACACCTTC
-	TRBV28	TRBJ2-7	CASTGGAYSYEQYF	TGTGCCAGTACTGGAGGGGCCTACTCCTACGAGCAGTACTTC
-	TRBV18	TRBJ2-1	CASSPRIREDEQFF	TGTGCCAGCTCACCACGTATACGCGAGGATGAGCAGTTCTTC
TRBD1	TRBV7-3	TRBJ2-3	CASSPGQGNTDTQYF	TGTGCCAGCAGCCCCGGACAGGGAAACACAGATACGCAGTATTTT
-	TRBV23-1	TRBJ2-7	CASSHSMAERSSYEQYF	TGCGCCAGCAGTCATTCTATGGCTGAAAGGAGCTCCTACGAGCAGTACTTC
TRBD1	TRBV6-8	TRBJ1-1	CASRDKTGEDTEAFF	TGTGCCAGCAGAGACAAGACAGGGGAGGACACTGAAGCTTTCTTT
-	TRBV7-9	TRBJ1-1	CASSLVQGMTEAFF	TGTGCCAGCAGCTTAGTTCAGGGGATGACTGAAGCTTTCTTT
-	TRBV4-2	TRBJ1-6	CASSQEVVAGSYNSPLHF	TGTGCCAGCAGCCAAGAGGTAGTTGCGGGTTCTTATAATTCACCCCTCCACTTT